The 23 T cell receptor beta chains below all came from one sample that was sequenced in a study of beta chain features in type 1 diabetes. Isolated RNA was reverse transcribed in full, so expressed TCRB transcripts were sequenced. Assay used: immunoSEQ multiplex PCR; TCRdb lists only in-frame clones, some missing. The table has fewer than 500,000 clones, about 15% seen once. The sample comprised naive CD4+ T cells from blood. All receptors come from a man younger than 40 in good health.

There are a few counts of this clone. The rearrangement links TRBV9 to TRBJ2-3; no definite D call. V lost 2 bases and J 5 bases, leaving 12 bases between the germline ends. The CDR3 consists of 14 residues. Germline V gene data show CDR1 as SGDLS and CDR2 as YYNGEE. For the CDR3, the DNA is TGTGCCAGCAGCGTGGGAAGTGCTGGAGATACGCAGTATTTT. This gives the protein CASSVGSAGDTQYF.

This clone was observed a few times. In DNA form, the CDR3 reads TGCAGCGTCGGATTCCGGGACAGTCAGGGGCCCCAGCATTTT. Protein product: CSVGFRDSQGPQHF. The V call is TRBV29-1, the J call TRBJ1-5; 7 bases agree with TRBD1. Germline trimming cut 6 bases from V and 9 bases from J; bases unmatched to any gene: 14. CDR1 is SQVTM, CDR2 ANQGSEA, per germline. The CDR3 contains 14 residues.

V and J are TRBV7-2 and TRBJ2-2; D is possibly TRBD1 (6 bases). This CDR3 is 15 amino acids long. V lost 11 bases and J lost 0, with 16 bases in between. CDR1 and CDR2 from the germline V gene are SGHTA and FQGNSA. In nucleotides, the CDR3 is TGTGCCCTCCCGGCCAGGGGACCGAACACCGGGGAGCTGTTTTTT. The encoded protein is CALPARGPNTGELFF. Complete variable domain (other parts from reference TRBV7-2 and TRBJ2-2): GAGVSQSPSNKVTEKGKDVELRCDPISGHTALYWYRQSLGQGLEFLIYFQGNSAPDKSGLPSDRFSAERTGGSVSTLTIQRTQQEDSAVYLCALPARGPNTGELFFGEGSRLTVL.

As for this clone: An end of the junction does not agree with germline; a read error may underlie this. The genes are TRBV18 and TRBJ2-7; 7 bases match TRBD2. Germline CDR1 KGHSH, CDR2 LQKENI. The CDR3 is 12 amino acids. The CDR3 loop reads CASAPGGYEQYF. The CDR3 coding sequence is TGTGCCAGCGCACCGGGGGGCTACGAGCAGTACTTC.

The rearrangement links TRBV10-1 to TRBJ2-3; D might be TRBD1 or TRBD2, each matching 5 bases. Trimming cost V 6 bases and J 3 bases, with 13 bases left between them. The germline gives CDR1 WNHNN, CDR2 SYGVQD (reference sequence). The CDR3 covers 14 residues. DNA of the CDR3: TGCGCCAGCAGACCCGGGACGGATACAGATACGCAGTATTTT. Translating gives CASRPGTDTDTQYF.

To note about this clone: Other DNA sequences in the sample encode the same CDR3. This chain connects TRBV2 to TRBJ2-7; D remains unclear. Germline V gene lookup returns CDR1 SNHLY and CDR2 FYNNEI. CDR3 length: 12 residues. V dropped 7 bases and J dropped 1 base, with 8 bases sitting between them. CDR3 residues: CASNRDSYEQYF. The CDR3 DNA sequence: TGTGCCAGCAATAGGGATTCCTACGAGCAGTACTTC.

The chain carries TRBV9 and TRBJ2-5; 8 bases are a match to TRBD1. This CDR3 spans 14 amino acids. V shed 0 bases, J shed 3 bases, and the junction held 1 base outside the gene matches. Germline V gene sequence: CDR1 SGDLS, CDR2 YYNGEE. CDR3 sequence: CASSVGGQEETQYF. Here the CDR3 DNA reads TGTGCCAGCAGCGTAGGGGGACAGGAAGAGACCCAGTACTTC.

The CDR3 region has the DNA TGTGCCAGCGGTCCCGGACCGGCTGAAGCTTTCTTT. It specifies CASGPGPAEAFF. The chain combines TRBV6-6 with TRBJ1-1; D is unclear. Germline assignment: CDR1 MNHNY and CDR2 SVGAGI (reference sequence). The germline V and J ends were trimmed by 8 bases and 6 bases, with 13 bases remaining between them. This CDR3 spans 12 amino acids.

This clone was found a few times. This rearrangement joins TRBV11-2 to TRBJ2-7, with no clear D. Trimming left V 5 bases short and J 6 bases short, with 17 bases between. CDR3 length equals 14 residues. Germline V gene sequence: CDR1 SGHAT, CDR2 FQNNGV. The CDR3 bases are TGTGCCAGCAGCCACCCCCGAAAGAGACTCGAGCAGTACTTC. This sequence encodes CASSHPRKRLEQYF.

The V gene is TRBV25-1, the J gene TRBJ2-5; D ambiguous. V was clipped by 6 bases and J by 7 bases, with 15 bases between them. The CDR3 runs 13 residues. Germline V gene data show CDR1 as MGHDK and CDR2 as SYGVNS. The CDR3 DNA reads TGTGCCAGCAGCTCCGACGGGCTCTTGACCCAGTACTTC. Its translation: CASSSDGLLTQYF.

This chain uses TRBV11-1 with TRBJ2-1; 7 positions match TRBD1. V dropped 1 base and J dropped 14; count of bases not matched to a gene: 8. This CDR3 is 13 amino acids long. Germline CDR1 and CDR2: SGHAT and FQDESV (reference sequence). Written as DNA, the CDR3 is TGTGCCAGCAGCTTAGGGCGGGCAGGGGGTGAGTTCTTC. Amino acid sequence: CASSLGRAGGEFF.

This clone has only a few counts. This CDR3 is also generated by other DNA sequences in the sample. The chain has TRBV29-1 and TRBJ2-5; D call uncertain. Germline V lookup: CDR1 SQVTM, CDR2 ANQGSEA. Trimming removed 4 bases at V and 5 bases at J, with 11 bases between. The CDR3 sequence is 12 residues long. The CDR3 DNA reads TGCAGCGTTGGGGGTGTCGGTGAGACCCAGTACTTC. Amino acid sequence: CSVGGVGETQYF.

This chain uses TRBV2 with TRBJ2-2; D uncertain. The CDR3 totals 11 residues. Germline V CDR1 and CDR2: SNHLY, FYNNEI. V was trimmed by 9 bases and J by 5 bases, leaving 7 bases between them. CDR3 sequence reads: CASVSTGELFF. The CDR3 nucleotides are TGTGCCAGTGTCAGTACCGGGGAGCTGTTTTTT.

The chain is built from TRBV15 and TRBJ2-7; D unresolved. Germline CDR1 reads LNHNV; CDR2 reads YYDKDF (reference sequence). The CDR3 is 17 residues long. V was trimmed by 0 bases and J by 7 bases, leaving 22 bases between them. The CDR3 sequence is CATSRDLPRRDSFEQYF. DNA for the CDR3: TGTGCCACCAGCAGAGATTTACCTCGGAGAGACTCTTTTGAGCAGTACTTC.

In this sample, this clone turned up a few times. The V gene is TRBV7-2, the J gene TRBJ1-4; the D is unclear. Trimming pared 3 bases from V and 6 bases from J, leaving 11 bases between. Per germline, CDR1 SGHTA and CDR2 FQGNSA. The CDR3 totals 14 residues. In DNA, the CDR3 is TGTGCCAGCAGCTTCGGAGGGCCATATGAAAAACTGTTTTTT. Encoded protein: CASSFGGPYEKLFF. Together with reference TRBV7-2 and TRBJ1-4, the CDR3 gives the full variable domain: GAGVSQSPSNKVTEKGKDVELRCDPISGHTALYWYRQSLGQGLEFLIYFQGNSAPDKSGLPSDRFSAERTGGSVSTLTIQRTQQEDSAVYLCASSFGGPYEKLFFGSGTQLSVL.

This clone was observed a handful of times. The V gene is TRBV27, the J gene TRBJ1-5; no clear D gene. The germline CDR1 and CDR2 sequences are MNHEY and SMNVEV (reference sequence). The CDR3 is 14 amino acids. Trimming removed 2 bases from V and 2 bases from J, with 7 bases in between. The CDR3 is CASSLAGGNQPQHF. DNA for the CDR3: TGTGCCAGCAGTTTAGCGGGTGGCAATCAGCCCCAGCATTTT.

This chain links TRBV2 with TRBJ2-1; D ambiguous. With 3 bases removed from V and 0 bases from J, the gap between germline ends came to 9 bases. In germline, CDR1 is SNHLY, CDR2 FYNNEI. The CDR3 totals 15 residues. The CDR3 loop reads CASSEQDSSYNEQFF. The CDR3 DNA is TGTGCCAGCAGTGAGCAGGATAGCTCCTACAATGAGCAGTTCTTC.

Only a few counts were recorded for this clone. The V call is TRBV30, the J call TRBJ1-4; 8 bases line up with TRBD1. The CDR3 is 14 residues long. Losses at the gene ends were 2 bases for V and 7 bases for J; bases not matched to a gene: 6. Germline lookup yields CDR1 GTSNPN and CDR2 SVGIG (reference sequence). The CDR3: CAWSRTGGSEKLFF. CDR3 sequence (DNA): TGTGCCTGGAGTCGAACAGGGGGGAGTGAAAAACTGTTTTTT.

This clone was seen a few times. V usage is TRBV11-2 and J usage is TRBJ2-6; a possible D gene is TRBD1 (6 bases). The CDR3 runs 19 residues. Between the trimmed V and J ends, which lost 6 bases and 0 bases, there was a span of 21 bases. The germline V gene has CDR1 SGHAT and CDR2 FQNNGV. The chain's CDR3 is CASRSIGLGQSSGANVLTF. The CDR3 DNA reads as TGTGCCAGCAGATCTATTGGTTTGGGACAAAGCTCTGGGGCCAACGTCCTGACTTTC.

V is TRBV7-2 and J is TRBJ2-5; D not resolved. Trimming took 4 bases from V and 5 from J, leaving 11 bases between them. There are 13 residues in the CDR3. Germline assignment: CDR1 SGHTA and CDR2 FQGNSA. CDR3 coding DNA: TGTGCCAGCAGCTCGGGTTTCGGGGAGACCCAGTACTTC. Translation: CASSSGFGETQYF. The entire variable domain, with the rest obtained from reference TRBV7-2 and TRBJ2-5, is as follows: GAGVSQSPSNKVTEKGKDVELRCDPISGHTALYWYRQSLGQGLEFLIYFQGNSAPDKSGLPSDRFSAERTGGSVSTLTIQRTQQEDSAVYLCASSSGFGETQYFGPGTRLLVL.

This clone appeared a few times. The rearrangement joins TRBV29-1 to TRBJ1-3, with D uncertain. In germline, CDR1 is SQVTM, CDR2 ANQGSEA. CDR3 length equals 12 residues. Trimming pared 7 bases from V and 4 bases from J, leaving 11 bases between. The CDR3: CSAGGLGNTIYF. CDR3 DNA sequence: TGCAGCGCCGGAGGGCTGGGAAACACCATATATTTT.

CDR3 sequence: CASSPLSGGSTDTQYF. CDR3 DNA sequence: TGTGCCAGCAGCCCCCTTAGCGGGGGGAGCACAGATACGCAGTATTTT. The chain is built from TRBV7-6 and TRBJ2-3, with 10 positions matching TRBD2. CDR3 length equals 16 residues. The germline V gene has CDR1 SGHVS and CDR2 FNYEAQ. V dropped 5 bases and J dropped 0; count of bases not matched to a gene: 5.

The chain employs TRBV6-1 and TRBJ2-3; no reliable D call. The CDR3 consists of 14 residues. Looked up from germline, CDR1 is MNHNS and CDR2 is SASEGT. Trimming took off 0 bases at V and 6 bases at J, with 10 bases between the two ends. The CDR3 DNA reads as TGTGCCAGCAGTGAAGCTATCGTGCGGGATACGCAGTATTTT. This sequence encodes CASSEAIVRDTQYF.